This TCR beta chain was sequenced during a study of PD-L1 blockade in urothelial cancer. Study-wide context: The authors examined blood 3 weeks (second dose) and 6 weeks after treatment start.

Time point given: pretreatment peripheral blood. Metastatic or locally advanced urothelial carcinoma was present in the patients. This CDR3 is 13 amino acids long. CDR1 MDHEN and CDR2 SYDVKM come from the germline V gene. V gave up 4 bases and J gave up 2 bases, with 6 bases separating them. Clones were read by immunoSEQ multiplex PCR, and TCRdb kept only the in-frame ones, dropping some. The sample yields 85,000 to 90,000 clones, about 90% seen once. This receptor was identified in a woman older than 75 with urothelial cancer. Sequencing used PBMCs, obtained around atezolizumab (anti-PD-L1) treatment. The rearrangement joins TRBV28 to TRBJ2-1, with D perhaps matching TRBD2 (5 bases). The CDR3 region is CASSSTTYNEQFF. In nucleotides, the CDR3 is TGTGCCAGCAGTTCGACTACCTACAATGAGCAGTTCTTC.